This T cell receptor beta chain comes out of a study of blood T cell repertoires in COVID-19. Produced via immunoSEQ multiplex PCR; TCRdb's table is partial and in-frame only. The table shows some 11,000 clones, with 88% occurring only once. V lost 0 bases, J lost 4 bases, and 1 base stayed unmatched. The CDR3 spans 16 residues. CDR1 and CDR2 (germline): SGHRS, YFSETQ. The chain employs TRBV5-1 and TRBJ2-5; TRBD2 matches at 15 bases. Sequenced material: peripheral blood. This clonotype was sampled from a human donor in a cohort sampled during active COVID-19. The CDR3 region is CASSLGGLAGGETQYF. The CDR3 DNA is TGCGCCAGCAGCTTGGGGGGACTAGCGGGAGGAGAGACCCAGTACTTC. The variable domain in full, with the rest retrieved from reference TRBV5-1 and TRBJ2-5, is KAGVTQTPRYLIKTRGQQVTLSCSPISGHRSVSWYQQTPGQGLQFLFEYFSETQRNKGNFPGRFSGRQFSNSRSEMNVSTLELGDSALYLCASSLGGLAGGETQYFGPGTRLLVL.